The clone carrying this T cell receptor beta chain was observed once. The antigen is not known. This may be a read error, as it is one base from a much larger clone. Time point: newly diagnosed GD, antithyroid drugs for less than 3 months. From PBMCs, RNA was extracted and then used to make the TCR library. Germline V gives CDR1 SEHNR, CDR2 FQNEAQ (reference sequence). The CDR3 length is 14 residues. Investigators prepared the TCR beta libraries by applying iRepertoire HTBI primers and Arm-PCR of CDR3 regions. TCRdb re-derived calls from the multiplex PCR reads in MiXCR, one entry per CDR3 protein. The sample comprises around 500,000 distinct CDR3 sequences, roughly 16% of which are singletons, and 20% to 30% rests with the top ten. This record belongs to a study of regulatory T cells in long-lasting Graves disease. Notes on the study in general: Persistent cases of Graves' showed reduced TCR diversity relative to newly diagnosed patients. The number of shared public clonotypes was higher in persistent patients (about 3,000) than new patients (966).

These data are also associated with another study on T cells in Graves' hyperthyroidism and ophthalmopathy. From that second work: Patients with ophthalmopathy were separated from those with stable hyperthyroidism by a 13 V-J model.

The sample here was peripheral blood mononuclear cells (PBMCs), taken at new diagnosis, from a patient treated with antithyroid drugs. This sequence was found in a woman aged 40 to 65 with Graves disease. The rearrangement links TRBV7-9 to TRBJ2-7, with D perhaps TRBD2 (6 bases). CDR3 in amino acids: CASGFGGLPYEQYF. CDR3 nucleotides: TGTGCCAGCGGCTTCGGAGGGTTACCCTACGAGCAGTACTTC.